Listed below are T cell receptor beta chains from one sample, sequenced in a study of T cell responses to AZD1222 COVID-19 vaccine. Here immunoSEQ multiplex PCR was the method, and the copy in TCRdb shows in-frame clones only, minus some. The table records roughly 84,000 clones, around 85% of them present only once. This specimen consisted of peripheral blood, obtained 28 days after the second AZD1222 dose. These receptors all come from an adult who received the AZD1222 COVID-19 vaccine. The conserved cysteine and the conserved F or W are not part of the CDR3 here. Rows give clone size only sometimes, using once, few, many, or a class for an expanded clone.

NA	TRBV11-2	TRBJ1-6	ASSLDGGSTNSPLH
NA	TRBV28	TRBJ2-7	ATQIINYEQY
NA	TRBV6-5	TRBJ1-6	ASSYYAPGRSPLH
NA	TRBV7-8	TRBJ2-7	ASSTGTLSSYEQY
NA	TRBV9	TRBJ2-1	ASSVAPQREGQNEQF
NA	TRBV28	TRBJ2-7	ASNPGGSYEQY
NA	TRBV19	TRBJ2-1	ASSIGTVLYNEQF
NA	TRBV12-3/TRBV12-4	TRBJ2-1	ASSLERGQQF
NA	TRBV3-1/TRBV3-2	TRBJ1-5	ASSQGGSDRPQH
NA	TRBV19	TRBJ2-7	ASSINRVGPYEQY
NA	TRBV6-5	TRBJ2-1	ASRGLAANEQF
NA	TRBV28	TRBJ1-4	ASSLSAGAGDNEKLF
NA	TRBV18	TRBJ1-2	ASSPRGKDGYT
NA	TRBV2	TRBJ1-1	ASSLNPNTEAF
once	TRBV27	TRBJ1-5	ASSSTGSPQH
NA	TRBV19	TRBJ1-5	ASSIASREQPQH
NA	TRBV7-8	TRBJ1-6	ASSDLQSPLH
NA	TRBV18	TRBJ2-7	ASSPAHQNTYEQY
NA	TRBV7-9	TRBJ1-6	ASSLGGTMNSPLH
NA	TRBV19	TRBJ2-7	ASRQQAGGYEQY
NA	TRBV7-9	TRBJ1-5	ASSPGQVANSNQPQH
few	TRBV4-3	TRBJ2-1	ASSQPSGGVHEQF
NA	TRBV12-5	TRBJ2-2	ASGAAGGAGELF
NA	TRBV6-5	TRBJ2-5	ASSYSDRGGETQY
NA	TRBV25-1	TRBJ1-2	ASRGTGEGKGYT